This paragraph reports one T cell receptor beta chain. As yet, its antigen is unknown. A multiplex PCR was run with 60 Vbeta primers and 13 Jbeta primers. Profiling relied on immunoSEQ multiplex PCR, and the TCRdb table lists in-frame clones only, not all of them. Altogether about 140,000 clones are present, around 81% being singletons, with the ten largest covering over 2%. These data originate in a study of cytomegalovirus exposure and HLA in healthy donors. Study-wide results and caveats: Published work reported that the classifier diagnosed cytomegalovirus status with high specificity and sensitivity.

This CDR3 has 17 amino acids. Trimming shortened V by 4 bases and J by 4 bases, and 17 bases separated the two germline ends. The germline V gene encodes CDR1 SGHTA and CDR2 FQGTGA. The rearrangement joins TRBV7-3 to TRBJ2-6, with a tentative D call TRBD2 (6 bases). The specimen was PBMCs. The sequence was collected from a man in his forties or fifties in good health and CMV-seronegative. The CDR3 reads CASSSHSRLAGANVLTF. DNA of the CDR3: TGTGCCAGCAGCTCACATTCAAGGCTAGCGGGGGCCAACGTCCTGACTTTC.